The T cell receptor (beta chain) under discussion was sequenced for a study of cytomegalovirus exposure and HLA in healthy donors. The PCR had 60 Vbeta and 13 Jbeta primers. Sequencing was performed with immunoSEQ multiplex PCR; in TCRdb, only in-frame clones are kept and a portion is missing. The profile shows more than 90,000 clones, about four fifths of them singletons. On this clone: The antigen is undetermined.

Overall study findings and caveats: As immune exposure information, only CMV serostatus was available. A later analysis showed that HLA-associated TCR beta chains had undergone more clonal expansion than equally common others. Some highly shared sequence variants likely arose as a pipeline artifact.

Between the trimmed V and J ends, which lost 0 bases and 4 bases, there was a span of 9 bases. The CDR3 covers 15 residues. Germline V CDR1 and CDR2: LGHNA, YSLEER. Sequenced material: PBMCs. The rearrangement uses TRBV4-3 and TRBJ2-2, with D possibly TRBD1 on 5 matching bases. The origin of this receptor is a woman aged 40 to 55 in good health and CMV-seronegative. CDR3 nucleotides: TGCGCCAGCAGCCAAGATATCAGGGTCACCGGGGAGCTGTTTTTT. This codes for CASSQDIRVTGELFF.